Presented here are 3 T cell receptor beta chains from one specimen sequenced in a study of T cell repertoires in cytomegalovirus infection. The antigens for these receptors are not known. TCRdb re-derived calls from the reads in MiXCR, one entry per CDR3 protein. This table has approximately 110,000 distinct CDR3 sequences, approximately 28% appearing once. The sequenced sample was CD8+ T cells from cultured PBMCs, obtained from culture after CMV antigen stimulation. Receptor source: a human donor in good health (CMV status not recorded). Some clones in this sample may be carry-over from other donors' samples.

This clonotype has ten or more counts. The junction departs from the called germline gene at one end, perhaps through a read error. CDR3 region: CASSLVQGNPEAFF. The DNA for the CDR3 is TGTGCCAGCAGCTTAGTCCAGGGGAACCCTGAAGCTTTCTTT. The chain is built from TRBV7-2 and TRBJ1-1; D may be TRBD1 (6 bases). The CDR3 length is 14 residues. The V gene's germline CDR1 is SGHTA and CDR2 FQGNSA.

The V and J genes are TRBV12-3 or TRBV12-4 and TRBJ2-7; maybe TRBD1 (5 bases). The CDR3 covers 14 residues. Trimming took 2 bases from V and 7 from J, leaving 15 bases between them. In DNA, the CDR3 is TGTGCCAGCAGTTTATCGGTCAGGGAAAGGGAGCAGTACTTC. Translating it yields CASSLSVREREQYF.

V usage is TRBV4-1 and J usage is TRBJ2-7; no reliable D call. V was trimmed by 4 bases and J by 2 bases, leaving 15 bases between them. The CDR3 sequence is 15 residues long. Germline CDR1 reads MGHRA; CDR2 reads YSYEKL. CDR3 bases: TGCGCCAGCAGCCCAGGTGGAAACCGAGCCTACGAGCAGTACTTC. It specifies CASSPGGNRAYEQYF.